These 19 T cell receptor beta chains were sequenced from one sample in a study of blood T cell repertoires in COVID-19. Libraries were prepared by immunoSEQ multiplex PCR; TCRdb keeps only in-frame clonotypes and omits some of them. Of more than 200,000 clones listed, roughly 89% were seen once; the top ten hold over 4%. The source material was PBMCs or T cells enriched from blood (not recorded which). These receptors all stem from a woman aged 30 to 39 who had recovered from COVID-19.

The chain combines TRBV4-2 with TRBJ1-2; 8 bases line up with TRBD1. Per germline, CDR1 LGHNA and CDR2 YNFKEQ. The CDR3 has 15 residues. V trimming: 0 bases; J trimming: 8 bases; junction bases outside the gene matches: 8. CDR3 in DNA: TGTGCCAGCAGCCAAGATAGGGCAGGGGGCTTGGGCTACACCTTC. This sequence encodes CASSQDRAGGLGYTF.

J is TRBJ2-5 and V is TRBV27, with TRBD1 matching 8 bases. J was trimmed by 9 bases and V by 0 bases; bases with no gene match: 12. Germline V CDR1 and CDR2: MNHEY, SMNVEV (reference sequence). This CDR3 has 16 residues. The CDR3 is CASSLSQPDRVIAQYF. In DNA form, the CDR3 reads TGTGCCAGCAGTTTATCCCAACCGGACAGGGTTATAGCCCAGTACTTC.

This clone was seen a single time. The rearrangement joins TRBV4-2 to TRBJ1-2; tentative D call: TRBD1 (5 bases). Germline values: CDR1 LGHNA, CDR2 YNFKEQ. The CDR3 has 14 residues. V lost 0 bases, J lost 4 bases, and 9 bases lay in between. The CDR3: CASSQDGQGYGYTF. In DNA form, the CDR3 reads TGTGCCAGCAGCCAAGATGGGCAGGGCTATGGCTACACCTTC.

This chain links TRBV28 with TRBJ2-7, with 11 positions matching TRBD1. Germline values: CDR1 MDHEN, CDR2 SYDVKM. The V and J ends lost 5 bases and 5 bases, in that order; junction bases with no gene match: 14. This CDR3 is 17 amino acids long. The CDR3 here is CASSRDRGAVRAHEQYF. The CDR3 DNA sequence: TGTGCCAGCAGTCGGGACAGGGGGGCGGTTCGAGCTCACGAGCAGTACTTC.

This chain joins TRBV9 and TRBJ2-5; D is perhaps TRBD2 (6 bases). The ends were cut back, 0 bases at V and 5 bases at J, with 17 bases in the middle. This CDR3 comprises 16 residues. The germline gives CDR1 SGDLS, CDR2 YYNGEE. The CDR3: CASSVDGSGGRETQYF. CDR3 nucleotide sequence: TGTGCCAGCAGCGTAGATGGGAGCGGAGGGCGGGAGACCCAGTACTTC.

This chain uses TRBV30 with TRBJ1-5; weak D call: TRBD1 (5 bases). The CDR3 spans 19 residues. Deletions cut 0 bases from V and 1 base from J, with 22 bases between. Per the germline V gene, CDR1 is GTSNPN and CDR2 is SVGIG (reference sequence). Written as DNA, the CDR3 is TGTGCCTGGAGTGTATTAGGGTTGTCCGGGGAGGGGAGCAATCAGCCCCAGCATTTT. The encoded protein is CAWSVLGLSGEGSNQPQHF. The entire variable domain, with the rest obtained from reference TRBV30 and TRBJ1-5, is as follows: SQTIHQWPATLVQPVGSPLSLECTVEGTSNPNLYWYRQAAGRGLQLLFYSVGIGQISSEVPQNLSASRPQDRQFILSSKKLLLSDSGFYLCAWSVLGLSGEGSNQPQHFGDGTRLSIL.

The chain carries TRBV4-1 and TRBJ2-1; maybe TRBD1 (6 bases). Trimming removed 2 bases at V and 10 bases at J, with 18 bases between. CDR3 length: 15 amino acids. In germline, CDR1 is MGHRA, CDR2 YSYEKL. The CDR3 DNA follows: TGCGCCAGCAGCCAACCCCGGGACAACCTCCGGGAGCAGTTCTTC. This gives the protein CASSQPRDNLREQFF.

This chain uses TRBV7-2 with TRBJ2-2; TRBD1 agrees at 9 bases. V gave up 8 bases and J gave up 0 bases; unmatched junction bases: 10. Germline V gene lookup returns CDR1 SGHTA and CDR2 FQGNSA. The CDR3 length is 17 residues. The CDR3 DNA sequence: TGTGCCAGCCATCCAACAGGGGGCTATCCGAACACCGGGGAGCTGTTTTTT. Its translation is CASHPTGGYPNTGELFF.

The chain has TRBV18 and TRBJ1-5, with D possibly matching TRBD1 (6 bases). The CDR3 is 15 residues long. Trimming removed 2 bases at V and 5 bases at J, with 13 bases between. Germline CDR1 KGHSH, CDR2 LQKENI. CDR3 sequence reads: CASSPTGRRDQPQHF. The CDR3 coding sequence is TGTGCCAGCTCACCAACAGGGAGAAGAGATCAGCCCCAGCATTTT.

This rearrangement joins TRBV18 to TRBJ2-7, with TRBD1 matching over 9 bases. This CDR3 region has 14 residues. Germline V gives CDR1 KGHSH, CDR2 LQKENI. The J segment lost 4 bases and the V segment lost 4 bases, leaving 5 bases of the junction unmatched. CDR3 sequence reads: CASSQGDRDYEQYF. DNA for the CDR3: TGTGCCAGCTCACAAGGGGACAGGGATTACGAGCAGTACTTC.

The chain recombines TRBV6-5 with TRBJ2-3, with D possibly being TRBD2 (7 bases). The CDR3 has 15 residues. The ends were cut back, 7 bases at V and 2 bases at J, with 16 bases in the middle. From germline, CDR1 is MNHEY and CDR2 SVGAGI. CDR3 coding DNA: TGTGCCAGCACGCCGGGGGGCTCCACCACAGATACGCAGTATTTT. It encodes CASTPGGSTTDTQYF.

This sequence joins TRBV5-4 and TRBJ2-1; a possible D gene is TRBD1 (6 bases). This CDR3 is built from 13 residues. Germline V gene sequence: CDR1 SGHNT, CDR2 YYREEE (reference sequence). V was cut by 6 bases and J by 2 bases, with 9 bases left in between. CDR3 amino acids: CASTKGAYNEQFF. The CDR3 DNA sequence: TGTGCCAGCACCAAGGGGGCCTACAATGAGCAGTTCTTC.

V and J are TRBV28 and TRBJ2-1, with D possibly being TRBD2 (7 bases). This CDR3 is built from 20 residues. V shed 3 bases and J shed 0 bases, with 24 bases lying between them. Germline V lookup: CDR1 MDHEN, CDR2 SYDVKM. The CDR3 loop reads CASSLGGTLRGKSSYNEQFF. CDR3 sequence (DNA): TGTGCCAGCAGTTTGGGGGGGACACTACGGGGCAAGAGCTCCTACAATGAGCAGTTCTTC.

This rearrangement joins TRBV29-1 to TRBJ1-1; D not resolved. Germline loops: CDR1 SQVTM, CDR2 ANQGSEA. The CDR3 is 15 amino acids. V was cut by 3 bases and J by 1 base, with 15 bases left in between. The CDR3 spells CSVEGRQSSNTEAFF. The DNA of the CDR3 is TGCAGCGTTGAGGGCAGACAATCCTCGAACACTGAAGCTTTCTTT.

This clone came up once. The chain employs TRBV19 and TRBJ1-5; D is unresolved. This CDR3 is 15 amino acids long. The germline V and J ends were trimmed by 3 bases and 5 bases, with 14 bases remaining between them. Germline V gene sequence: CDR1 LNHDA, CDR2 SQIVND (reference sequence). The CDR3 DNA follows: TGTGCCAGTAGTATGGTCCTCGCGGCGTATCAGCCCCAGCATTTT. Translation: CASSMVLAAYQPQHF.

The chain combines TRBV5-1 with TRBJ2-1, with a possible D match to TRBD2 (5 bases). Germline assignment: CDR1 SGHRS and CDR2 YFSETQ. There are 12 residues in the CDR3. V was pared by 3 bases and J by 10 bases, with 11 bases between. The CDR3 reads CASSSRREEQFF. CDR3 sequence (DNA): TGCGCCAGCAGCTCACGTCGGGAAGAGCAGTTCTTC. The full variable domain, completed using reference TRBV5-1 and TRBJ2-1, is KAGVTQTPRYLIKTRGQQVTLSCSPISGHRSVSWYQQTPGQGLQFLFEYFSETQRNKGNFPGRFSGRQFSNSRSEMNVSTLELGDSALYLCASSSRREEQFFGPGTRLTVL.

The V call is TRBV15, the J call TRBJ2-7; D remains ambiguous. CDR1 is LNHNV, CDR2 YYDKDF, per germline (reference sequence). CDR3 length equals 14 residues. Trimming removed 5 bases at V and 1 base at J, with 12 bases between. The CDR3 region is CATSEVDLSYEQYF. DNA for the CDR3: TGTGCCACCAGCGAGGTCGACTTATCCTACGAGCAGTACTTC.

The CDR3 region is CASSPRGSGGPTDTQYF. The CDR3, as DNA: TGTGCCAGCAGCCCCAGGGGTAGCGGGGGACCTACAGATACGCAGTATTTT. The chain has TRBV4-2 and TRBJ2-3; 9 positions agree with TRBD2. J lost 3 bases, V lost 4 bases, and 11 bases had no gene match. The CDR3 totals 17 residues. Germline V CDR1 and CDR2: LGHNA, YNFKEQ.

This chain joins TRBV19 and TRBJ1-3; D remains unclear. The CDR3 consists of 14 residues. Looked up from germline, CDR1 is LNHDA and CDR2 is SQIVND (reference sequence). Trimming removed 8 bases from V and 3 bases from J, with 14 bases in between. CDR3 amino acids: CASLNAGFGNTIYF. In nucleotides, the CDR3 is TGTGCCAGTCTCAACGCGGGGTTTGGAAACACCATATATTTT.